This is a list of T cell receptor beta chains from one sample in a study of OX40 agonist ivuxolimab in advanced cancers. Method: immunoSEQ multiplex PCR; TCRdb's copy keeps in-frame clones and lacks some. The data show more than 30,000 clones, around 80% seen once. Sequenced material: CD4+ or CD8+ T cells sorted from blood, taken in a trial of the OX40 agonist ivuxolimab. These receptor sequences come from an adult with an advanced solid tumor such as melanoma, head and neck, liver or kidney cancer. Each CDR3 is given with its conserved first and last residue. A D gene is named only where the DNA matches it firmly. Part of the rows lack a size; the others show once, few, many or a class for expanded clones.

d_call	j_call	clone_size	v_call	cdr3_aa	cdr3_nt
-	TRBJ1-6	medium-sized	TRBV25-1	CASSESGRSYNSPLHF	TGTGCCAGCAGTGAATCTGGCAGGTCGTATAATTCACCCCTCCACTTT
-	TRBJ2-1	-	TRBV7-2	CASSLSRSQFF	TGTGCCAGCAGCTTGTCGCGTTCGCAGTTCTTC
-	TRBJ2-6	-	TRBV29-1	CSVVGGFSGANVLTF	TGCAGCGTTGTCGGCGGTTTCTCTGGGGCCAACGTCCTGACTTTC
-	TRBJ2-3	-	TRBV6-5	CASSYSGGGSADTQYF	TGTGCCAGCAGTTACTCGGGGGGCGGGAGTGCAGATACGCAGTATTTT
-	TRBJ1-1	-	TRBV20-1	CSASQGPEAFF	TGCAGTGCTTCACAGGGACCCGAAGCTTTCTTT
-	TRBJ1-2	-	TRBV11-3	CASNNLQGDEGGYTF	TGTGCCAGCAACAATCTACAGGGAGATGAGGGTGGCTACACCTTC
TRBD2	TRBJ2-3	-	TRBV5-4	CASSFLAGGPVAQYF	TGTGCCAGCAGCTTTTTAGCGGGGGGGCCCGTTGCGCAGTATTTT
TRBD2	TRBJ2-3	-	TRBV6-1	CASSGHLAGEDTQYF	TGTGCCAGCAGTGGCCACCTAGCGGGAGAAGATACGCAGTATTTT
-	TRBJ1-2	few	TRBV5-1	CASSFDSYQRGYTF	TGCGCCAGCAGCTTTGATTCTTACCAGAGGGGCTACACCTTC
-	TRBJ2-2	once	TRBV10-3	CAIKVSTGELFF	TGTGCCATCAAGGTCTCCACCGGGGAGCTGTTTTTT
-	TRBJ1-2	-	TRBV6-5	CASSERDLYGYTF	TGTGCCAGCAGTGAAAGGGATCTCTATGGCTACACCTTC
-	TRBJ2-5	-	TRBV25-1	CASSLRKGKGTQYF	TGTGCCAGCAGCCTTAGGAAAGGGAAAGGGACCCAGTACTTC
TRBD1	TRBJ1-5	few	TRBV30	CAWSVHDRGRGNQPQHF	TGTGCCTGGAGTGTCCACGACAGGGGACGGGGGAATCAGCCCCAGCATTTT
-	TRBJ1-5	-	TRBV6-5	CASRPDIHSNQPQHF	TGTGCCAGCAGGCCCGACATCCATAGCAATCAGCCCCAGCATTTT
-	TRBJ1-6	-	TRBV2	CASSYSGVQYPPLHF	TGTGCCAGCAGTTATTCCGGGGTCCAATATCCACCCCTCCACTTT
-	TRBJ2-7	once	TRBV7-2	CASSLALGPTGYEQYF	TGTGCCAGCAGCTTAGCGCTAGGGCCGACGGGGTACGAGCAGTACTTC
-	TRBJ2-2	-	TRBV6-5	CASRPPNGELFF	TGTGCCAGCAGACCTCCGAACGGGGAGCTGTTTTTT
TRBD2	TRBJ2-1	-	TRBV19	CASSSRGAGVNNEQFF	TGTGCCAGTAGTTCCCGCGGAGCGGGAGTCAACAATGAGCAGTTCTTC
TRBD2	TRBJ2-3	few	TRBV9	CASSVAAGGRDTQYF	TGTGCCAGCAGCGTAGCGGCGGGGGGGAGAGATACGCAGTATTTT
-	TRBJ2-4	-	TRBV18	CASSLPGGFHRGAKNIQYF	TGTGCCAGCTCTCTACCCGGGGGTTTCCACCGGGGAGCCAAAAACATTCAGTACTTC
-	TRBJ1-6	-	TRBV23-1	CASSEGEPSSYNSPLHF	TGCGCCAGCAGTGAGGGCGAACCGAGCTCCTATAATTCACCCCTCCACTTT
TRBD1	TRBJ2-2	-	TRBV18	CASSPRTGTNTGELFF	TGTGCCAGCTCACCCCGGACAGGGACCAACACCGGGGAGCTGTTTTTT
-	TRBJ2-7	-	TRBV11-2	CASSLSVGVTGTVWQYF	TGTGCCAGCAGCTTATCAGTCGGGGTAACAGGGACTGTGTGGCAGTACTTC
TRBD1	TRBJ2-7	-	TRBV6-9	CASSSRPGQGHIEQYF	TGTGCCAGCAGTTCAAGACCGGGACAGGGGCACATCGAGCAGTACTTC
TRBD2	TRBJ2-3	once	TRBV7-3	CASSFSRGVSTDTQYF	TGTGCCAGCAGCTTCTCGCGGGGGGTCTCCACAGATACGCAGTATTTT
TRBD2	TRBJ2-3	-	TRBV18	CASSPRMAGGLDTQYF	TGTGCCAGCTCACCAAGAATGGCGGGGGGGCTGGATACGCAGTATTTT
-	TRBJ2-2	-	TRBV15	CATSRDRGPGELFF	TGTGCCACCAGCAGAGATCGGGGACCCGGGGAGCTGTTTTTT
-	TRBJ2-4	-	TRBV29-1	CSVVLGQVALDIQYF	TGCAGCGTTGTTCTTGGGCAGGTGGCGTTGGACATTCAGTACTTC
-	TRBJ1-6	-	TRBV30	CAWSLRGPLHF	TGTGCCTGGAGTTTAAGAGGACCCCTCCACTTT
-	TRBJ2-2	-	TRBV28	CASRRDRRLTGELFF	TGTGCCAGCAGGCGGGACAGAAGGTTAACCGGAGAGCTGTTTTTT
TRBD1	TRBJ2-3	-	TRBV11-3	CASSLGDRGSDTQYF	TGTGCCAGCAGCTTAGGGGACAGGGGAAGTGATACGCAGTATTTT
TRBD1	TRBJ2-1	-	TRBV5-1	CASSLNRGYEQFF	TGCGCCAGCAGCTTGAACAGGGGTTATGAGCAGTTCTTC
-	TRBJ2-2	-	TRBV5-4	CASSTGRAGELFF	TGTGCCAGCTCTACAGGAAGGGCCGGGGAGCTGTTTTTT
-	TRBJ2-7	-	TRBV19	CASSVDTAYEQYF	TGTGCCAGTAGTGTTGACACCGCCTACGAGCAGTACTTC
TRBD2	TRBJ2-1	-	TRBV7-2	CASSTGLAENEQFF	TGTGCCAGCAGCACCGGACTAGCGGAAAATGAGCAGTTCTTC
TRBD2	TRBJ2-7	-	TRBV2	CASEMGGGLAEQYF	TGTGCCAGCGAGATGGGCGGGGGGTTAGCGGAGCAGTACTTC
-	TRBJ2-7	few	TRBV5-4	CASSFPPSQYF	TGTGCCAGCAGCTTCCCGCCGTCACAGTACTTC
-	TRBJ2-2	few	TRBV11-3	CASSLDDGSSSNTGELFF	TGTGCCAGCAGCTTAGATGACGGATCAAGCTCCAACACCGGGGAGCTGTTTTTT
-	TRBJ2-2	-	TRBV19	CASSIGSGGANTGELFF	TGTGCCAGTAGTATAGGGAGCGGAGGTGCGAACACCGGGGAGCTGTTTTTT
-	TRBJ1-1	-	TRBV7-2	CASSLGVTEAFF	TGTGCCAGCAGCTTAGGGGTAACTGAAGCTTTCTTT
-	TRBJ2-1	once	TRBV9	CASSQNGGTYNEQFF	TGTGCCAGCAGCCAAAATGGGGGGACCTACAATGAGCAGTTCTTC
-	TRBJ2-2	once	TRBV10-3	CAIRGSNTGELFF	TGTGCCATCAGGGGCTCAAACACCGGGGAGCTGTTTTTT
TRBD1	TRBJ1-2	-	TRBV25-1	CASGQDYGYTF	TGTGCCAGCGGACAGGACTATGGCTACACCTTC
-	TRBJ1-1	-	TRBV18	CASSLDARGTEAFF	TGTGCCAGCTCCCTAGATGCGAGGGGAACTGAAGCTTTCTTT
-	TRBJ1-1	-	TRBV7-2	CASSLTRQMNTEAFF	TGTGCCAGCAGCTTAACTAGACAGATGAACACTGAAGCTTTCTTT
-	TRBJ2-2	-	TRBV5-1	CASSPSPLGDTGELFF	TGCGCCAGCAGCCCCTCCCCTCTAGGAGACACCGGGGAGCTGTTTTTT
-	TRBJ1-1	-	TRBV7-9	CASSFQGNTEAFF	TGTGCCAGCAGCTTTCAGGGGAACACTGAAGCTTTCTTT
-	TRBJ2-6	-	TRBV14	CASSQGRQGLRVLTF	TGTGCCAGCAGCCAAGGTCGGCAGGGTTTGCGCGTCCTGACTTTC
-	TRBJ2-7	-	TRBV7-2	CASSPRGGYEQYF	TGTGCCAGCAGCCCCCGGGGCGGATACGAGCAGTACTTC
-	TRBJ1-5	few	TRBV6-5	CASSYSINQPQHF	TGTGCCAGCAGTTACTCGATTAATCAGCCCCAGCATTTT
TRBD2	TRBJ2-3	-	TRBV7-2	CASSLGGGAIDTQYF	TGTGCCAGCAGCTTAGGCGGGGGGGCCATAGATACGCAGTATTTT
-	TRBJ2-1	-	TRBV15	CATSRGVGRTTDEQFF	TGTGCCACCAGCAGAGGAGTAGGACGGACTACGGATGAGCAGTTCTTC
-	TRBJ1-2	-	TRBV2	CASSVGGGAGSYGYTF	TGTGCCAGCAGTGTCGGCGGGGGGGCGGGAAGTTATGGCTACACCTTC
-	TRBJ1-1	-	TRBV7-9	CASSLAQGNTEAFF	TGTGCCAGCAGCTTAGCACAGGGGAACACTGAAGCTTTCTTT
TRBD2	TRBJ2-1	-	TRBV5-4	CASSPAGGTSGYLEQFF	TGTGCCAGCAGCCCGGCTGGTGGGACTAGCGGTTACCTAGAGCAGTTCTTC
-	TRBJ2-1	-	TRBV7-3	CASSLSVGDNEQFF	TGTGCCAGCAGCCTATCGGTCGGAGACAATGAGCAGTTCTTC
-	TRBJ2-3	-	TRBV4-1	CASSQHLTTDTQYF	TGCGCCAGCAGCCAACATCTTACCACAGATACGCAGTATTTT
TRBD1	TRBJ1-1	-	TRBV28	CASSLWQGEGTEAFF	TGTGCCAGCAGTTTATGGCAGGGGGAGGGCACTGAAGCTTTCTTT
-	TRBJ2-1	-	TRBV29-1	CSVGVIRGGAVDEQFF	TGCAGCGTTGGTGTAATAAGGGGGGGGGCCGTGGATGAGCAGTTCTTC